A single sample gave rise to the 30 T cell receptor beta chains below, sequenced in a study of CD8 T cells in Susac syndrome. The RNA input was roughly 0.45 to 1 ug, and it was reverse transcribed with random hexamers. In TCRdb, the immunoSEQ multiplex PCR reads were re-called with MiXCR into one record per CDR3 protein. The data show over 65,000 distinct CDR3 sequences, around 93% seen once. Sequencing was performed on CD4+ T cells from PBMCs. These receptors were taken from a human donor with Susac syndrome.

The J gene is TRBJ1-2, the V gene TRBV29-1; possible D gene TRBD1, 6 bases. Germline V lookup: CDR1 SQVTM, CDR2 ANQGSEA. This CDR3 spans 12 amino acids. V was shortened by 7 bases and J by 6 bases, with 15 bases between the two germline ends. For the CDR3, the DNA is TGCAGCGCCCCGTCGGGGGCTAATGGCTACACCTTC. Protein product: CSAPSGANGYTF.

The chain carries TRBV6-2 or TRBV6-3 and TRBJ2-3, with TRBD2 matching over 12 bases. The germline V gene encodes CDR1 MNHEY and CDR2 SVGEGT. This CDR3 comprises 18 residues. The V segment lost 7 bases and the J segment 5 bases; nucleotides outside the gene matches: 16. Written as DNA, the CDR3 is TGTGCCAGCACCGGGCGGGGACTAGCGGGCCTTAGGGGAGATACGCAGTATTTT. This translates into CASTGRGLAGLRGDTQYF.

CDR3 residues: CASIYARASTDTQYF. The DNA of the CDR3 is TGTGCCAGCATCTACGCTAGAGCTAGCACAGATACGCAGTATTTT. This chain joins TRBV6-6 and TRBJ2-3; no clear D gene. In germline, CDR1 is MNHNY, CDR2 SVGAGI (reference sequence). This CDR3 comprises 15 residues. V lost 7 bases, J lost 0 bases, and 14 bases lay in between.

This clonotype was recorded once. V usage is TRBV18 and J usage is TRBJ1-1; D might be TRBD1 (6 bases). The length of the CDR3 is 14 residues. CDR1 is KGHSH and CDR2 is LQKENI in the germline V gene. The V gene lost 5 bases and the J gene lost 1 base, with 11 bases spanning the gap. Here the CDR3 reads CASSVPQGNTEAFF. The CDR3 bases are TGTGCCAGCTCAGTCCCACAGGGGAACACTGAAGCTTTCTTT.

V is TRBV12-3 or TRBV12-4 and J is TRBJ2-2, with D tentatively TRBD1 (5 bases). V lost 8 bases to trimming and J lost 4 bases, with 14 bases between them. The CDR3 length is 14 residues. The CDR3, as DNA: TGTGCCAGCCTGGGGCAGCTAGTCACCGGGGAGCTGTTTTTT. Amino acid sequence: CASLGQLVTGELFF.

This clonotype has a single count. This chain uses TRBV12-5 with TRBJ1-1; D may be TRBD1 (6 bases). V lost 3 bases to trimming and J lost 3 bases, with 11 bases between them. Germline lookup yields CDR1 LGHNT and CDR2 FRNRAP. The CDR3 covers 14 residues. The CDR3: CASGLGGGYTEAFF. The CDR3 bases are TGTGCTAGTGGTTTAGGAGGGGGTTACACTGAAGCTTTCTTT. The full variable domain, with the rest looked up from reference TRBV12-5 and TRBJ1-1, is DARVTQTPRHKVTEMGQEVTMRCQPILGHNTVFWYRQTMMQGLELLAYFRNRAPLDDSGMPKDRFSAEMPDATLATLKIQPSEPRDSAVYFCASGLGGGYTEAFFGQGTRLTVV.

The chain links TRBV6-5 to TRBJ2-2, with D possibly TRBD1 on 5 matching bases. Trimming left V 2 bases short and J 4 bases short, with 8 bases between. Germline V lookup: CDR1 MNHEY, CDR2 SVGAGI. The CDR3 totals 14 residues. For the CDR3, the DNA is TGTGCCAGCAGTTACGGCAGGGCCACCGGGGAGCTGTTTTTT. Protein sequence: CASSYGRATGELFF.

V is TRBV3-1 and J is TRBJ2-1; the D gene is possibly TRBD2 (6 bases). CDR1 is LGHDT and CDR2 is YNNKEL in the germline V gene (reference sequence). Trimming took 3 bases from V and 0 from J, leaving 21 bases between them. The CDR3 has 19 amino acids. This chain's CDR3 is CASSHLGGRGPSSYNEQFF. CDR3 in DNA: TGTGCCAGCAGCCACCTGGGGGGACGGGGCCCAAGCTCCTACAATGAGCAGTTCTTC.

The chain employs TRBV5-5 and TRBJ2-5; D possibly corresponds to TRBD1 (6 bases). The germline CDR1 and CDR2 sequences are SGHKS and YYEKEE (reference sequence). The CDR3 is made up of 13 amino acids. Trimming removed 2 bases from V and 5 bases from J, with 10 bases in between. CDR3 loop: CASSFVGGETQYF. CDR3 sequence (DNA): TGTGCCAGCAGCTTCGTTGGGGGCGAGACCCAGTACTTC.

This clonotype was recorded once. This chain joins TRBV7-2 and TRBJ2-1; D may be TRBD1 (6 bases). Trimming left V 4 bases short and J 6 bases short, with 10 bases between. Germline CDR1 is SGHTA and CDR2 is FQGNSA. The CDR3 covers 13 residues. The CDR3 loop is CASSSGQLNEQFF. CDR3 nucleotides: TGTGCCAGCAGCTCCGGACAGCTCAATGAGCAGTTCTTC.

The CDR3 protein is CSARDRGEREQFF. In DNA, the CDR3 is TGCAGTGCTAGAGATCGGGGGGAGCGAGAGCAGTTCTTC. The genes are TRBV20-1 and TRBJ2-1; 7 bases map to TRBD2. Germline CDR1 DFQATT, CDR2 SNEGSKA (reference sequence). The ends lost 0 bases at V and 10 bases at J; junction bases unmatched: 6. There are 13 residues in the CDR3.

This chain uses TRBV29-1 with TRBJ2-1; 8 bases are shared with TRBD2. CDR3 length: 14 amino acids. Looked up from germline, CDR1 is SQVTM and CDR2 is ANQGSEA. J lost 5 bases, V lost 4 bases, and 7 bases had no gene match. The DNA for the CDR3 is TGCAGCGTTGTGGGGAGCGGGGGCCACAATGAGCAGTTCTTC. The encoded protein is CSVVGSGGHNEQFF.

The gene calls are TRBV13 and TRBJ2-1, with D possibly called TRBD1 or TRBD2 (5 bases each). The CDR3 runs 13 residues. V dropped 5 bases and J dropped 10 bases, with 15 bases sitting between them. Germline assignment: CDR1 PRHDT and CDR2 FYEKMQ (reference sequence). In DNA form, the CDR3 reads TGTGCCAGCAGCCAATGGACTGGGGCCGAGCAGTTCTTC. Protein sequence: CASSQWTGAEQFF.

This chain connects TRBV29-1 to TRBJ2-1; no reliable D call. Germline assignment: CDR1 SQVTM and CDR2 ANQGSEA. V was pared by 5 bases and J by 0 bases, with 11 bases between. This CDR3 comprises 14 residues. CDR3 sequence reads: CSVQRASSYNEQFF. Here the CDR3 DNA reads TGCAGCGTTCAAAGGGCCAGCTCCTACAATGAGCAGTTCTTC.

V and J are TRBV20-1 and TRBJ1-4; 7 positions agree with TRBD1. The CDR3 has 14 amino acids. J gave up 0 bases and V 5 bases, and 3 bases lay outside the gene matches. Germline CDR1 DFQATT, CDR2 SNEGSKA (reference sequence). Written as DNA, the CDR3 is TGCAGTGCTGAAACAGGGGCAACTAATGAAAAACTGTTTTTT. It specifies CSAETGATNEKLFF.

The gene calls are TRBV20-1 and TRBJ2-1; TRBD2 might be the D (6 bases). Trimming left V 6 bases short and J 4 bases short, with 10 bases between. The CDR3 contains 12 residues. The germline V gene encodes CDR1 DFQATT and CDR2 SNEGSKA (reference sequence). For the CDR3, the DNA is TGCAGTGCCGGGACTGAGTACAATGAGCAGTTCTTC. Translating gives CSAGTEYNEQFF.

CDR3 nucleotides: TGCAGCGTTGAACGGACAGGTGGCTCCTACAATGAGCAGTTCTTC. Encoded protein: CSVERTGGSYNEQFF. The chain carries TRBV29-1 and TRBJ2-1; 7 bases fit TRBD1. CDR1 is SQVTM, CDR2 ANQGSEA, per germline. V trimming: 2 bases; J trimming: 0 bases; junction bases outside the gene matches: 4. The CDR3 is 15 amino acids.

The chain joins TRBV5-5 to TRBJ2-5; D possibly uses TRBD1 or TRBD2 (5 bases each). CDR1 is SGHKS, CDR2 YYEKEE, per germline (reference sequence). The CDR3 has 14 residues. Trimming left V 1 base short and J 5 bases short, with 12 bases between. CDR3 in amino acids: CASSLFRDGETQYF. The CDR3 coding sequence is TGTGCCAGCAGCTTGTTCAGGGACGGCGAGACCCAGTACTTC.

The V and J genes are TRBV7-2 and TRBJ2-7; 10 bases are a match to TRBD2. The CDR3 consists of 14 residues. The V and J ends lost 8 bases and 4 bases, in that order; junction bases with no gene match: 8. Germline CDR1 and CDR2: SGHTA and FQGNSA. CDR3 DNA: TGTGCCAGCGGGAAGGGACTAGCGTTTTACGAGCAGTACTTC. It yields the protein CASGKGLAFYEQYF. Full variable domain (outside the CDR3, taken from reference TRBV7-2 and TRBJ2-7): GAGVSQSPSNKVTEKGKDVELRCDPISGHTALYWYRQSLGQGLEFLIYFQGNSAPDKSGLPSDRFSAERTGGSVSTLTIQRTQQEDSAVYLCASGKGLAFYEQYFGPGTRLTVT.

The gene calls are TRBV12-3 or TRBV12-4 and TRBJ2-5, with no clear D. The V and J ends lost 5 bases and 1 base respectively, with 8 bases between them. The CDR3 is 13 amino acids. For the CDR3, the DNA is TGTGCCAGCAGTCAAGGTAGCCAAGAGACCCAGTACTTC. Translating it yields CASSQGSQETQYF.

Comments on this clonotype: The junction departs from the called germline gene at one end, perhaps through a read error. The chain uses TRBV10-3 and TRBJ2-5, with a weak D call TRBD2 (5 bases). The CDR3 consists of 14 residues. Germline V gene sequence: CDR1 ENHRY, CDR2 SYGVKD. CDR3 loop: CAISEGSVQETLYF. In nucleotides, the CDR3 is TGTGCCATCAGTGAGGGTAGCGTCCAAGAGACCCTGTACTTC.

The chain carries TRBV25-1 and TRBJ1-4, with unresolved D. The germline V gene encodes CDR1 MGHDK and CDR2 SYGVNS. Trimming removed 3 bases at V and 8 bases at J, with 10 bases between. The CDR3 is made up of 13 amino acids. DNA of the CDR3: TGTGCCAGCAGTGAGGGGTCGCGGGAAAAACTGTTTTTT. It translates to CASSEGSREKLFF.

The rearrangement joins TRBV28 to TRBJ2-1; the D call may be TRBD1 or TRBD2 (5 bases each). Germline CDR1 MDHEN, CDR2 SYDVKM. The CDR3 extends over 14 amino acids. V was pared by 2 bases and J by 8 bases, with 13 bases between. The CDR3: CASSLGAPRDEQFF. In DNA, the CDR3 is TGTGCCAGCAGTTTAGGGGCGCCGAGGGATGAGCAGTTCTTC.

This sequence joins TRBV6-2 or TRBV6-3 and TRBJ2-3; 14 nucleotides align to TRBD2. After removal of 6 bases from V and 3 bases from J, the junction contained 8 bases not matched to a gene. The CDR3 runs to 17 residues. Germline V gene sequence: CDR1 MNHEY, CDR2 SVGEGT. CDR3 bases: TGTGCCAGCAGCCTCGGGACTAGCGGGAGTTGGACAGATACGCAGTATTTT. It codes for CASSLGTSGSWTDTQYF.

This clonotype appeared once. The chain joins TRBV5-1 to TRBJ2-2; no definite D call. V was clipped by 3 bases and J by 4 bases, with 22 bases between them. Germline V gene lookup returns CDR1 SGHRS and CDR2 YFSETQ. The CDR3 is made up of 18 amino acids. The CDR3 loop is CASSSGSASELRTGELFF. CDR3 nucleotides: TGCGCCAGCAGCTCCGGGTCAGCCTCTGAACTGCGCACCGGGGAGCTGTTTTTT.

The chain combines TRBV24-1 with TRBJ2-5; 8 positions agree with TRBD2. The CDR3 covers 16 residues. Per the germline V gene, CDR1 is KGHDR and CDR2 is SFDVKD. V shed 2 bases and J 5 bases; nucleotides not matched to a gene: 9. CDR3 amino acids: CATSDSPGLGSETQYF. The DNA for the CDR3 is TGTGCCACCAGTGATTCCCCGGGACTAGGTTCGGAGACCCAGTACTTC.

V is TRBV20-1 and J is TRBJ1-5; 7 bases align to TRBD1. J gave up 0 bases and V 0 bases, and 5 bases lay outside the gene matches. Germline CDR1 reads DFQATT; CDR2 reads SNEGSKA (reference sequence). This CDR3 is 16 amino acids long. The CDR3 is CSARDERGLSNQPQHF. In nucleotides, the CDR3 is TGCAGTGCTAGAGATGAGAGGGGGCTTAGCAATCAGCCCCAGCATTTT.

This chain connects TRBV18 to TRBJ1-1; 8 bases agree with TRBD1. Germline-derived CDR1 and CDR2 are KGHSH and LQKENI. This CDR3 has 17 amino acids. The J segment lost 1 base and the V segment lost 1 base, leaving 8 bases of the junction unmatched. The CDR3 loop reads CASSPQLHGQGNTEAFF. For the CDR3, the DNA is TGTGCCAGCTCACCACAACTTCACGGACAGGGGAACACTGAAGCTTTCTTT.

V is TRBV27 and J is TRBJ2-5; possibly TRBD1 for D (5 bases). CDR1 and CDR2 (germline): MNHEY, SMNVEV (reference sequence). Trimming shortened V by 3 bases and J by 1 base, and 9 bases separated the two germline ends. This CDR3 contains 14 residues. The CDR3 DNA sequence: TGTGCCAGCAGTTTTTCCAGGGCCCAAGAGACCCAGTACTTC. As protein: CASSFSRAQETQYF.

The CDR3 nucleotides are TGCAGCGTTGATGGGCAGGGTGACGAGCAGTACTTC. Translating gives CSVDGQGDEQYF. The gene calls are TRBV29-1 and TRBJ2-7; perhaps TRBD1 as D (5 bases). V lost 3 bases and J 5 bases, leaving 11 bases between the germline ends. The length of the CDR3 is 12 residues. From germline, CDR1 is SQVTM and CDR2 ANQGSEA.